This TCR beta chain was retrieved from a study of regulatory T cells in long-lasting Graves disease. In its sample, this clonotype was seen many times. Trimming took off 4 bases at V and 6 bases at J, with 11 bases between the two ends. The germline CDR1 and CDR2 sequences are SGHRS and YFSETQ. CDR3 length: 12 residues. Time point defined: newly diagnosed GD, antithyroid drugs for less than 3 months. Preparation of the TCR library used RNA extracted from PBMCs. Researchers made TCR beta libraries by using iRepertoire HTBI primers and running Arm-PCR on CDR3 regions. TCRdb used MiXCR to reprocess the multiplex PCR reads, holding one entry per CDR3 protein. The table includes 350,000 to 450,000 distinct CDR3 sequences, approximately 15% detected once. These data are also associated with another study on T cells in Graves' hyperthyroidism and ophthalmopathy.

This clonotype originated in a woman aged 40 to 50 with Graves disease. Sample: peripheral blood mononuclear cells (PBMCs), taken at new diagnosis, from a patient treated with antithyroid drugs. The chain carries TRBV5-1 and TRBJ2-7; D remains unclear. In nucleotides, the CDR3 is TGCGCCAGCAGCGAGACAAGAGGCGAGCAGTACTTC. Its protein is CASSETRGEQYF.